The TCR beta chain under discussion was sequenced for a study of blood T cell repertoires in COVID-19. In the study overall: Material from acute and convalescent COVID-19 was sourced from the United States, Italy and Spain. The analysed material was cDNA or gDNA that came from T cells, B-cell-depleted T cells, or PBMCs.

CDR1 is DFQATT and CDR2 is SNEGSKA in the germline V gene (reference sequence). Trimming cost V 5 bases and J 8 bases, with 9 bases left between them. The CDR3 spans 10 residues. In the authors' methods: Estimates of nucleated cell counts were drawn from the amplification of reference gene primers. Here immunoSEQ multiplex PCR was the method, and the copy in TCRdb shows in-frame clones only, minus some. That table furnishes V, J and clone size, whereas the DNA furnished D and trimming. The sample has about 78,000 clones; 88% are singletons. The receptor comes from a man between 65 and 80 years old with active or convalescent COVID-19. This chain joins TRBV20-1 and TRBJ1-2; D is unclear. Sequencing was carried out using peripheral blood. Here the CDR3 DNA reads TGCAGTGCTGCGGCCGGAGGCTACACCTTC. This translates into CSAAAGGYTF.